The clone carrying this TCR beta chain was recorded many times. Antigen unknown. This record comes from a study of CD8+CD57+ T cells in acquired aplastic anemia. General study points: In CD8+ cells, Simpson's diversity showed no significant difference between patients and controls.

CDR3 size: 15 residues. Trimming stripped 3 bases from V and 12 bases from J, with 24 bases between. Per the germline V gene, CDR1 is DFQATT and CDR2 is SNEGSKA (reference sequence). Profiles of TCR beta VDJ and CDR3 were generated from a genomic DNA template. MiXCR was run by TCRdb on the reads, yielding one entry per CDR3 protein. Altogether about 40,000 distinct CDR3 sequences are present, 63% being singletons, with the ten largest covering about 60%. Sequenced patients had shown CD8+CD57+ cell expansion by flow cytometry. Patients had received no therapy at the time of blood sampling. This sequence was found in a human donor with aplastic anemia. The chain uses TRBV20-1 and TRBJ2-1; tentatively, D is TRBD1 (6 bases). Sequenced sample: sorted CD4+, CD8+, or CD8+CD57+ T cells (not recorded which) from PBMCs. The CDR3 coding sequence is TGCAGTGCTAGGGGGGCGGACTCGATCGTCAACGGGCAGTTCTTC. As protein: CSARGADSIVNGQFF.